Sequencing of this TCR beta chain was carried out in a study of T cell repertoires in aging, cancer and after chemotherapy. Peripheral blood genomic DNA, not sorted cells or RNA, was the template. The study's findings and limits: Across the chemotherapy interval, each cancer cohort showed higher median generation probability, suggesting thymic rebound. Thymic emigration or peripheral T cell expansion may be impaired by lymphoid organ infiltration in hematological cancer.

Trimming took 6 bases from V and 3 from J; bases not matched to a gene: 4. Germline V gene sequence: CDR1 DFQATT, CDR2 SNEGSKA (reference sequence). The CDR3 sequence is 13 residues long. This clonotype came up a few times. Its antigen is unidentified. Multiplex touch-down PCR with TRB-A/B primers amplified rearranged V-D-J TRB sequences. TCRdb reprocessed the multiplex PCR reads with MiXCR, giving one entry per CDR3 protein. The top ten clones hold roughly 24% of a sample with over a thousand distinct CDR3 sequences, approximately 23% of them seen once. The chain is built from TRBV20-1 and TRBJ1-5, with TRBD1 identical over 8 bases. The origin of this receptor is a human donor with a blood cancer. Sequenced material: blood. The CDR3 loop reads CSARTGTNQPQHF. The CDR3 nucleotides are TGCAGTGCCCGGACAGGGACCAATCAGCCCCAGCATTTT.